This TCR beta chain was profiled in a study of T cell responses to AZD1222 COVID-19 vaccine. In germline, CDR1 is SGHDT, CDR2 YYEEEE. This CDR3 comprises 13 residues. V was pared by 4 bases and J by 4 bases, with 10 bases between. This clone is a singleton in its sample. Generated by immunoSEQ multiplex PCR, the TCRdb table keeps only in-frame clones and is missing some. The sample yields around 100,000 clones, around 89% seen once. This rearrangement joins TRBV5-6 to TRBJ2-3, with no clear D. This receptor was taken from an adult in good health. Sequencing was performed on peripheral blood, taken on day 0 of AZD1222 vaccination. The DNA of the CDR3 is TGTGCCAGCAGCCGGCACATTCCAGATACGCAGTATTTT. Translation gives CASSRHIPDTQYF.